The 24 T cell receptor beta chains reported below all come from one sample, sequenced in a study of immune evolution from preneoplasia to lung adenocarcinoma (dated by TCRdb to the early 2020s). The library came from the immunoSEQ multiplex PCR assay. The immuneACCESS repertoire file appears here via TCRdb, limited to in-frame rearrangements. These files lack a portion of the clones; in checked studies, under half of the deficit traces to unresolved V genes, and the cause of the others is not known. The sample profile shows over 10,000 clones; 85% to 90% of them were found once. Together, the top ten hold roughly 3.8% of the sample. Sample: FFPE tissue from an adenomatous hyperplasia lung lesion. The cell subset or site label, read with the paper, signifies: atypical adenomatous hyperplasia (AAH), lung preneoplasia. The receptors come from a person aged 45-69 years with lung adenocarcinoma.

About this clone: No DNA is shown, since the ends of the CDR3 on it are uncertain; the CDR3 is the one TCRdb lists. The V and J genes are TRBV11-3 and TRBJ1-1. Termini included, the CDR3 measures 13 amino acids. The germline V gene encodes CDR1 SGHNT and CDR2 YENEEA. This chain's CDR3 is CASTFGPGTLTFF.

The chain combines TRBV5-1 with TRBJ2-2, with 9 nucleotides matching TRBD1. From germline, CDR1 is SGHRS and CDR2 YFSETQ. CDR3 length: 17 amino acids. V gave up 3 bases and J gave up 5 bases; unmatched junction bases: 11. The CDR3 loop reads CASSWGTGSLSTGELFF. CDR3 nucleotide sequence: TGCGCCAGCAGCTGGGGGACAGGGTCCCTATCGACCGGGGAGCTGTTTTTT.

V is TRBV2 and J is TRBJ1-2; maybe TRBD1 (5 bases). The CDR3 covers 13 residues. V shed 7 bases and J shed 5 bases, with 14 bases lying between them. Germline V lookup: CDR1 SNHLY, CDR2 FYNNEI. This chain's CDR3 is CASTRGLEYGYTF. DNA of the CDR3: TGTGCCAGCACTCGGGGACTTGAATATGGCTACACCTTC.

This clone was observed a few times. The rearrangement joins TRBV11-2 to TRBJ2-2; D remains unclear. V was cut by 0 bases and J by 4 bases, with 15 bases left in between. This CDR3 is 17 amino acids long. From germline, CDR1 is SGHAT and CDR2 FQNNGV. The CDR3 coding sequence is TGTGCCAGCAGCTTAGAGTCCGAAGTAGCCACCACCGGGGAGCTGTTTTTT. Protein sequence: CASSLESEVATTGELFF.

V and J are TRBV30 and TRBJ1-2; 9 bases match TRBD1. Germline V gives CDR1 GTSNPN, CDR2 SVGIG (reference sequence). This CDR3 has 15 residues. The V segment lost 3 bases and the J segment 7 bases; nucleotides outside the gene matches: 12. CDR3 sequence reads: CAWSPDRGVLGGYTF. DNA for the CDR3: TGTGCCTGGAGCCCGGACAGGGGAGTCTTAGGTGGCTACACCTTC.

The J gene is TRBJ2-4, the V gene TRBV2, with TRBD2 matching over 10 bases. Trimming took 10 bases from V and 2 from J; bases not matched to a gene: 8. The CDR3 is made up of 15 amino acids. Germline V gives CDR1 SNHLY, CDR2 FYNNEI. The CDR3 here is CATSGRAGSKNIQYF. CDR3 sequence (DNA): TGTGCCACCAGCGGGAGGGCCGGGTCCAAAAACATTCAGTACTTC.

V usage is TRBV7-9 and J usage is TRBJ1-1, with D unclear. The V gene's germline CDR1 is SEHNR and CDR2 FQNEAQ (reference sequence). V was shortened by 3 bases and J by 0 bases, with 11 bases between the two germline ends. This CDR3 comprises 15 residues. The CDR3 DNA reads TGTGCCAGCAGCTTTGGTGGCAAGTTGAACACTGAAGCTTTCTTT. Translated, it gives CASSFGGKLNTEAFF.

This sequence joins TRBV5-6 and TRBJ1-1; 7 positions agree with TRBD1. CDR3 size: 15 residues. Germline V CDR1 and CDR2: SGHDT, YYEEEE. V lost 0 bases to trimming and J lost 4 bases; unmatched junction nucleotides: 6. This CDR3 reads CASSLAGGLGTEAFF. The CDR3 DNA reads TGTGCCAGCAGCTTGGCAGGGGGTTTGGGCACTGAAGCTTTCTTT.

The chain links TRBV29-1 to TRBJ1-1; D remains unclear. Germline V CDR1 and CDR2: SQVTM, ANQGSEA. This CDR3 comprises 12 residues. V was pared by 3 bases and J by 1 base, with 6 bases between. CDR3 loop: CSVEAGNTEAFF. Here the CDR3 DNA reads TGCAGCGTTGAGGCAGGGAACACTGAAGCTTTCTTT.

This sequence joins TRBV11-3 and TRBJ2-5; 9 bases align to TRBD2. Per the germline V gene, CDR1 is SGHNT and CDR2 is YENEEA. CDR3 length: 15 residues. With V trimmed by 5 bases and J by 5 bases, 9 bases remained unmatched. The CDR3 DNA reads as TGTGCCAGCAGCCCCCCAGCGGGAGGTTGGGAGACCCAGTACTTC. It is translated as CASSPPAGGWETQYF.

The V call is TRBV18, the J call TRBJ2-3; D remains unclear. The germline V gene encodes CDR1 KGHSH and CDR2 LQKENI. CDR3 length: 15 amino acids. The V end lost 2 bases, the J end lost 2 bases, and 11 bases lay between the germline ends. The CDR3 region is CASSPRKGLTDTQYF. The CDR3 region has the DNA TGTGCCAGCTCACCAAGAAAGGGCCTCACAGATACGCAGTATTTT.

The genes are TRBV2 and TRBJ2-7; 7 bases align to TRBD1. V lost 8 bases and J lost 4; bases outside the gene matches: 17. The germline V gene encodes CDR1 SNHLY and CDR2 FYNNEI. The length of the CDR3 is 16 residues. CDR3 DNA sequence: TGTGCCAGCCGGACCAAGTTGGGACAGCCCGATTACGAGCAGTACTTC. It codes for CASRTKLGQPDYEQYF.

This chain uses TRBV5-4 with TRBJ1-3; 8 bases are a match to TRBD1. The germline CDR1 and CDR2 sequences are SGHNT and YYREEE (reference sequence). V shed 0 bases, J shed 0 bases, and the junction held 2 bases outside the gene matches. This CDR3 region has 16 residues. The CDR3 reads CASSLAGTGSGNTIYF. CDR3 nucleotide sequence: TGTGCCAGCAGCTTGGCCGGGACAGGCTCTGGAAACACCATATATTTT.

This clone has only a few counts. The genes are TRBV25-1 and TRBJ2-1; 8 bases fit TRBD1. Germline V gives CDR1 MGHDK, CDR2 SYGVNS. The CDR3 is 16 amino acids. Trimming took 1 base from V and 6 from J; bases not matched to a gene: 8. Here the CDR3 DNA reads TGTGCCAGCAGTGAATGGGGGGCCACAGGGGGCAATGAGCAGTTCTTC. This encodes CASSEWGATGGNEQFF.

This clone occurred once. The chain combines TRBV19 with TRBJ1-5, with no clear D. Trimming cost V 5 bases and J 3 bases, with 11 bases left between them. The CDR3 has 14 amino acids. Per the germline V gene, CDR1 is LNHDA and CDR2 is SQIVND (reference sequence). CDR3 in DNA: TGTGCCAGTAGTGTTGACAATAACAATCAGCCCCAGCATTTT. This encodes CASSVDNNNQPQHF. Full variable domain (outside the CDR3, taken from reference TRBV19 and TRBJ1-5): DGGITQSPKYLFRKEGQNVTLSCEQNLNHDAMYWYRQDPGQGLRLIYYSQIVNDFQKGDIAEGYSVSREKKESFPLTVTSAQKNPTAFYLCASSVDNNNQPQHFGDGTRLSIL.

Written as DNA, the CDR3 is TGTGCCAGCACCCCAAGGAGGGGGCATGTTACTGAAGCTTTCTTT. Residues: CASTPRRGHVTEAFF. This chain links TRBV28 with TRBJ1-1; 7 bases line up with TRBD1. The V segment lost 7 bases and the J segment 5 bases; nucleotides outside the gene matches: 13. CDR1 and CDR2 from the germline V gene are MDHEN and SYDVKM. The CDR3 is 15 amino acids.

This chain links TRBV11-2 with TRBJ2-2; D may match TRBD1 or TRBD2 (5 bases each). Trimming pared 1 base from V and 4 bases from J, leaving 10 bases between. Germline V gene lookup returns CDR1 SGHAT and CDR2 FQNNGV. The CDR3 is made up of 15 amino acids. The CDR3 protein is CASSLALGATGELFF. Here the CDR3 DNA reads TGTGCCAGCAGCTTAGCACTAGGGGCCACCGGGGAGCTGTTTTTT.

The chain carries TRBV30 and TRBJ2-3; 8 bases match TRBD2. Trimming took 1 base from V and 1 from J; bases not matched to a gene: 19. CDR3 length equals 20 residues. Per germline, CDR1 GTSNPN and CDR2 SVGIG (reference sequence). CDR3 sequence: CAWSDLLIVAGKRGTDTQYF. The CDR3 nucleotides read TGTGCCTGGAGTGATCTACTCATAGTAGCGGGAAAGAGGGGCACAGATACGCAGTATTTT.

The chain employs TRBV7-9 and TRBJ2-7, with 7 bases that match TRBD1. Trimming took 1 base from V and 6 from J; bases not matched to a gene: 9. The CDR3 is 15 residues long. CDR1 and CDR2 (germline): SEHNR, FQNEAQ (reference sequence). CDR3 DNA sequence: TGTGCCAGCAGCTTAGGTGGGGACGCAGGGGGCGAGCAGTACTTC. Translating it yields CASSLGGDAGGEQYF.

The chain links TRBV11-2 to TRBJ2-1; TRBD2 agrees at 7 bases. Germline V lookup: CDR1 SGHAT, CDR2 FQNNGV. V was clipped by 9 bases and J by 4 bases; unmatched bases: 12. The CDR3 is 15 residues long. CDR3 region: CASRRGGISYNEQFF. The CDR3 DNA follows: TGTGCCAGTAGGAGGGGAGGGATATCGTACAATGAGCAGTTCTTC.

The V and J genes are TRBV11-2 and TRBJ2-1; 9 bases map to TRBD2. J gave up 3 bases and V 4 bases, and 7 bases lay outside the gene matches. Germline loops: CDR1 SGHAT, CDR2 FQNNGV. CDR3 length: 16 amino acids. This CDR3 reads CASSSPGLASYNEQFF. The CDR3 nucleotides read TGTGCCAGCAGCTCGCCGGGACTAGCAAGCTACAATGAGCAGTTCTTC.

The chain uses TRBV21-1 and TRBJ2-2; the D segment call TRBD2 is taken from the table without a DNA check. TRBV21-1 is listed as a pseudogene. The CDR3 is 18 residues long. DNA of the CDR3: TGTGCCAGCAGCAAATCGGGACTAGCGGGAATGAACACCGGGGAGCTGTTTTTT. This encodes CASSKSGLAGMNTGELFF.

The chain employs TRBV5-6 and TRBJ2-3, with D perhaps matching TRBD1 or TRBD2 (5 bases each). Trimming took off 6 bases at V and 4 bases at J, with 21 bases between the two ends. The V gene's germline CDR1 is SGHDT and CDR2 YYEEEE. The CDR3 is made up of 16 amino acids. The CDR3 spells CASTKRVGVTPDTQYF. The CDR3 coding sequence is TGTGCCAGCACCAAACGAGTGGGGGTCACCCCAGATACGCAGTATTTT.

The chain recombines TRBV30 with TRBJ1-2; TRBD1 matches at 9 bases. Germline V gene lookup returns CDR1 GTSNPN and CDR2 SVGIG (reference sequence). V gave up 2 bases and J gave up 4 bases; unmatched junction bases: 8. The CDR3 runs 15 residues. The CDR3 coding sequence is TGTGCCTGGAGTATACAGGGGGCAGTTGGCTATGGCTACACCTTC. Its protein product is CAWSIQGAVGYGYTF. The full variable domain, its missing parts supplied by reference TRBV30 and TRBJ1-2, is SQTIHQWPATLVQPVGSPLSLECTVEGTSNPNLYWYRQAAGRGLQLLFYSVGIGQISSEVPQNLSASRPQDRQFILSSKKLLLSDSGFYLCAWSIQGAVGYGYTFGSGTRLTVV.